The sequence of this TCR beta chain was determined in a study of cytomegalovirus exposure and HLA in healthy donors. Points from the study as a whole: For TCR beta chains, V- and J-gene trimming was later linked to a missense DCLRE1C variant. Sequences of the TCR beta chain were said to predict the HLA-A and HLA-B alleles of most subjects accurately. TRBV6-2, TRBV6-3 and other indistinguishable V segments were excluded. A later examination showed that TCR association rates differed by HLA locus, with DRB1 most and HLA-C fewest.

The CDR3 has 16 amino acids. From germline, CDR1 is MDHEN and CDR2 SYDVKM. Unmatched junction bases numbered 10, after V lost 6 bases and J lost 6 bases. PCR employed 60 Vbeta and 13 Jbeta primers. Libraries were prepared by immunoSEQ multiplex PCR; TCRdb keeps only in-frame clonotypes and omits some of them. The sample holds around 33,000 clones. A note on this clone: Its antigen remains unknown.

This chain uses TRBV28 with TRBJ2-2, with TRBD2 identical over 10 bases. The TCR comes from a man in his forties in good health and CMV-seronegative. The sample was PBMCs. This CDR3 reads CASSLWTSGAAGELFF. CDR3 sequence (DNA): TGTGCCAGCAGCCTCTGGACTAGCGGAGCTGCCGGGGAGCTGTTTTTT.